Shown below are 16 T cell receptor beta chains from a single sample sequenced in a study of blood T cell repertoires in COVID-19. The data were produced by immunoSEQ multiplex PCR, yet TCRdb's version contains in-frame clones alone and is incomplete. The repertoire consists of hundreds of thousands of clones, with roughly 91% occurring once and the leading ten covering approximately 2.9%. Sequencing was carried out using PBMCs or T cells enriched from blood (not recorded which). The source of these receptors is a woman aged 45-65 years who had been exposed to COVID-19.

This rearrangement joins TRBV28 to TRBJ2-1, with D possibly being TRBD2 (7 bases). There are 16 residues in the CDR3. Looked up from germline, CDR1 is MDHEN and CDR2 is SYDVKM. V was trimmed by 5 bases and J by 4 bases, leaving 18 bases between them. CDR3: CASSGRGGLRYNEQFF. The CDR3 nucleotides are TGTGCCAGCAGTGGGAGGGGGGGGCTTAGGTACAATGAGCAGTTCTTC.

The chain recombines TRBV6-2 or TRBV6-3 with TRBJ1-5; D may be TRBD1 (5 bases). The V end lost 3 bases, the J end lost 0 bases, and 15 bases lay between the germline ends. This CDR3 contains 17 residues. Germline V gene data show CDR1 as MNHEY and CDR2 as SVGEGT. CDR3 sequence: CASSYAGGVNSNQPQHF. The CDR3 bases are TGTGCCAGCAGTTATGCAGGAGGGGTTAATAGCAATCAGCCCCAGCATTTT.

This clone has only one observation. V and J are TRBV6-1 and TRBJ1-2; a possible D gene is TRBD1 (5 bases). The CDR3 loop spans 12 amino acids. CDR1 is MNHNS, CDR2 SASEGT, per germline. The germline V and J ends were trimmed by 2 bases and 8 bases, with 9 bases remaining between them. CDR3: CASSEQGSGYTF. As DNA, the CDR3 is TGTGCCAGCAGTGAACAGGGTTCCGGCTACACCTTC.

As regards this clone: The germline gene is not matched at one end of the junction; a read error may be the cause. This CDR3 is CASNQWGGGDTQYF. The CDR3 DNA reads TGCGCCAGCAACCAATGGGGGGGAGGAGATACGCAGTATTTT. The rearrangement joins TRBV4-1 to TRBJ2-3; TRBD2 agrees at 7 bases. The CDR3 length is 14 residues. Germline V gene lookup returns CDR1 MGHRA and CDR2 YSYEKL.

This clone appeared a few times. The genes are TRBV5-1 and TRBJ2-2, with 8 bases aligning to TRBD1. The germline V gene has CDR1 SGHRS and CDR2 YFSETQ. The ends lost 4 bases at V and 8 bases at J; junction bases unmatched: 13. The CDR3 length is 16 residues. The CDR3 DNA sequence: TGCGCCAGCAGCCCCGGGACAGGACAGCCCACAGGGGAGCTGTTTTTT. Residues: CASSPGTGQPTGELFF.

The chain has TRBV27 and TRBJ2-1; 8 bases line up with TRBD1. This CDR3 has 16 amino acids. The V segment lost 2 bases and the J segment 4 bases; nucleotides outside the gene matches: 7. CDR1 and CDR2 from the germline V gene are MNHEY and SMNVEV (reference sequence). The CDR3 loop reads CASSLRGQEIYNEQFF. For the CDR3, the DNA is TGTGCCAGCAGTTTAAGGGGACAGGAAATTTACAATGAGCAGTTCTTC.

J is TRBJ2-3 and V is TRBV27, with 16 bases matching TRBD2. The CDR3 has 21 residues. J was trimmed by 2 bases and V by 4 bases; bases with no gene match: 15. Germline values: CDR1 MNHEY, CDR2 SMNVEV (reference sequence). In nucleotides, the CDR3 is TGTGCCAGCAGTTACGGACCAATGGGACTAGCGGGGGGGGGCATCACAGATACGCAGTATTTT. It translates to CASSYGPMGLAGGGITDTQYF.

This clone appeared a few times. The chain recombines TRBV2 with TRBJ2-5, with a tentative D call TRBD2 (6 bases). Deletions cut 8 bases from V and 5 bases from J, with 12 bases between. This CDR3 region has 12 residues. In germline, CDR1 is SNHLY, CDR2 FYNNEI. The CDR3 coding sequence is TGTGCCAGCGGGGGGAGGACGGAGACCCAGTACTTC. This codes for CASGGRTETQYF.

The chain uses TRBV6-5 and TRBJ2-7; TRBD1 agrees at 9 bases. The J segment lost 1 base and the V segment lost 5 bases, leaving 3 bases of the junction unmatched. CDR1 and CDR2 (germline): MNHEY, SVGAGI. This CDR3 has 14 residues. Written as DNA, the CDR3 is TGTGCCAGCAGTAGGGGGACAGGGTCCTACGAGCAGTACTTC. Translated, it gives CASSRGTGSYEQYF.

The rearrangement joins TRBV7-8 to TRBJ2-3; TRBD1 aligns across 9 bases. J gave up 2 bases and V 4 bases, and 13 bases lay outside the gene matches. The CDR3 contains 18 residues. Germline V lookup: CDR1 SGHVS, CDR2 FQNEAQ. CDR3 in DNA: TGTGCCAGCAGCTCCCGCCCGGACAGGGGATTTTCCACAGATACGCAGTATTTT. Translated, it gives CASSSRPDRGFSTDTQYF. Looking up the rest from reference TRBV7-8 and TRBJ2-3 gives the full variable domain: GAGVSQSPRYKVAKRGQDVALRCDPISGHVSLFWYQQALGQGPEFLTYFQNEAQLDKSGLPSDRFFAERPEGSVSTLKIQRTQQEDSAVYLCASSSRPDRGFSTDTQYFGPGTRLTVL.

This sequence joins TRBV6-5 and TRBJ2-7; D not certain. The V gene's germline CDR1 is MNHEY and CDR2 SVGAGI. The CDR3 runs to 11 residues. V was clipped by 3 bases and J by 5 bases, with 5 bases between them. The CDR3 DNA reads as TGTGCCAGCAGTTATCGGGACGAGCAGTACTTC. Encoded protein: CASSYRDEQYF.

The genes are TRBV12-3 or TRBV12-4 and TRBJ1-6; D is perhaps TRBD1 (6 bases). The V and J ends lost 5 bases and 10 bases respectively, with 9 bases between them. The CDR3 spans 12 residues. The CDR3 is CASSVTGSPLHF. CDR3 nucleotide sequence: TGTGCCAGCAGTGTGACAGGATCACCCCTCCACTTT.

The gene calls are TRBV5-6 and TRBJ2-1; tentative D call: TRBD2 (6 bases). Trimming pared 3 bases from V and 3 bases from J, leaving 10 bases between. The CDR3 spans 14 residues. Germline values: CDR1 SGHDT, CDR2 YYEEEE. The CDR3 bases are TGTGCCAGCAGCTCGGGGGATCACTACAATGAGCAGTTCTTC. Translating gives CASSSGDHYNEQFF.

The rearrangement links TRBV19 to TRBJ1-6; the D gene is possibly TRBD1 (6 bases). This CDR3 spans 14 amino acids. V was trimmed by 3 bases and J by 9 bases, leaving 12 bases between them. Per the germline V gene, CDR1 is LNHDA and CDR2 is SQIVND (reference sequence). The CDR3 DNA follows: TGTGCCAGTAGTATTTCAACAGGGTCTTCACCCCTCCACTTT. This translates into CASSISTGSSPLHF.

The rearrangement joins TRBV15 to TRBJ2-5; unclear D gene. Germline loops: CDR1 LNHNV, CDR2 YYDKDF (reference sequence). Trimming pared 0 bases from V and 0 bases from J, leaving 5 bases between. There are 14 residues in the CDR3. The CDR3 region has the DNA TGTGCCACCAGCAGAGAGTCGTACCAAGAGACCCAGTACTTC. Its translation: CATSRESYQETQYF.

V and J are TRBV5-4 and TRBJ2-1, with TRBD1 identical over 10 bases. Looked up from germline, CDR1 is SGHNT and CDR2 is YYREEE (reference sequence). V was clipped by 3 bases and J by 5 bases; unmatched bases: 8. The CDR3 length is 16 residues. The CDR3 region has the DNA TGTGCCAGCAGCTCCGCCACGGGACAGGGGAACAATGAGCAGTTCTTC. This codes for CASSSATGQGNNEQFF. The full variable domain, in which reference TRBV5-4 and TRBJ2-1 provide the parts outside the CDR3, is ETGVTQSPTHLIKTRGQQVTLRCSSQSGHNTVSWYQQALGQGPQFIFQYYREEENGRGNFPPRFSGLQFPNYSSELNVNALELDDSALYLCASSSATGQGNNEQFFGPGTRLTVL.